Detailed here is one TCR beta chain. With V trimmed by 6 bases and J by 4 bases, 15 bases remained unmatched. Germline loops: CDR1 WNHNN, CDR2 SYGVQD (reference sequence). CDR3 length equals 16 residues. These data are taken from a study of blood T cell repertoires in COVID-19. Profiled with immunoSEQ multiplex PCR; TCRdb holds only in-frame clones, not every one. The repertoire holds about 72,000 clones, with roughly 87% as singletons. The sequenced sample was peripheral blood. The receptor was derived from a man aged 45-65 years with acute or convalescent COVID-19. V and J are TRBV10-1 and TRBJ2-7; TRBD1 matches at 7 bases. As DNA, the CDR3 is TGCGCCAGCAGCTCTACCTCCGGGACAGTCCCTTACGAGCAGTACTTC. This translates into CASSSTSGTVPYEQYF.